These 31 T cell receptor beta chains came from one sample sequenced in a study of blood T cell repertoires in COVID-19. TCRdb's table, derived via immunoSEQ multiplex PCR, lists solely in-frame clones and lacks some. The table shows roughly 250,000 clones, with under 85% occurring only once. The sample taken for sequencing was peripheral blood. Receptors were obtained from a human donor in a cohort sampled during active COVID-19.

This clone was observed a single time. The chain has TRBV5-1 and TRBJ2-7, with TRBD2 matching over 14 bases. Losses at the gene ends were 2 bases for V and 4 bases for J; bases not matched to a gene: 5. CDR3 length: 16 residues. The germline V gene encodes CDR1 SGHRS and CDR2 YFSETQ. CDR3 sequence: CASSFGLAGGSYEQYF. The CDR3 bases are TGCGCCAGCAGCTTTGGACTAGCGGGAGGTAGTTACGAGCAGTACTTC.

This chain connects TRBV19 to TRBJ1-2, with 8 bases lining up with TRBD1. V lost 7 bases and J lost 8; bases outside the gene matches: 15. The germline V gene encodes CDR1 LNHDA and CDR2 SQIVND (reference sequence). This CDR3 comprises 15 residues. The CDR3 region has the DNA TGTGCCAGTACCACCAGTGGACAGGGTTCGGGAGGCTACACCTTC. It yields the protein CASTTSGQGSGGYTF.

This clone was picked up one time. The CDR3 DNA is TGTGCCATCAGAAGGACAGGGGCGGCAGATACGCAGTATTTT. It yields the protein CAIRRTGAADTQYF. The chain is built from TRBV10-3 and TRBJ2-3, with 9 positions matching TRBD1. The junction had 5 bases not matched to a gene; V was cut back by 6 bases and J by 4 bases. The length of the CDR3 is 14 residues. CDR1 and CDR2 (germline): ENHRY, SYGVKD.

The chain couples TRBV24-1 to TRBJ2-3; TRBD1 is a possible D gene (6 bases). The CDR3 consists of 15 residues. Germline values: CDR1 KGHDR, CDR2 SFDVKD. Trimming left V 2 bases short and J 5 bases short, with 13 bases between. The CDR3 reads CATSDSQGLGDTQYF. The CDR3 DNA reads TGTGCCACCAGTGATTCACAGGGTTTAGGAGATACGCAGTATTTT.

A single count supports this clone. This rearrangement joins TRBV19 to TRBJ1-1; 7 bases line up with TRBD1. This CDR3 region has 16 residues. V gave up 5 bases and J gave up 0 bases; unmatched junction bases: 9. In germline, CDR1 is LNHDA, CDR2 SQIVND (reference sequence). CDR3 in DNA: TGTGCCAGTAGTCCTCGGACAGGACCAATGAACACTGAAGCTTTCTTT. Protein product: CASSPRTGPMNTEAFF.

V usage is TRBV2 and J usage is TRBJ1-5; D is undetermined. In germline, CDR1 is SNHLY, CDR2 FYNNEI. This CDR3 is 15 amino acids long. The V end was cut by 1 base, the J end by 3 bases, with 10 bases between. The CDR3 sequence: CASSEDAGNNQPQHF. The DNA for the CDR3 is TGTGCCAGCAGTGAAGATGCGGGTAACAATCAGCCCCAGCATTTT.

The rearrangement uses TRBV11-2 and TRBJ2-7, with 8 bases identical to TRBD1. CDR3 size: 14 residues. CDR1 SGHAT and CDR2 FQNNGV come from the germline V gene. V dropped 7 bases and J dropped 5; count of bases not matched to a gene: 10. The CDR3 region has the DNA TGTGCCAGCACCTGGACAGGGATAGGGAACGAGCAGTACTTC. This codes for CASTWTGIGNEQYF.

The rearrangement links TRBV11-3 to TRBJ1-3, with D unclear. Trimming removed 6 bases from V and 0 bases from J, with 6 bases in between. The CDR3 extends over 13 amino acids. CDR1 and CDR2 (germline): SGHNT, YENEEA. CDR3 residues: CASSFNSGNTIYF. The CDR3 region has the DNA TGTGCCAGCAGTTTTAACTCTGGAAACACCATATATTTT.

The V call is TRBV4-2, the J call TRBJ1-5; D uncertain. This CDR3 is 13 amino acids long. The germline V gene has CDR1 LGHNA and CDR2 YNFKEQ. V lost 5 bases, J lost 3 bases, and 8 bases lay in between. The CDR3 loop is CASSDQVNQPQHF. In DNA, the CDR3 is TGTGCCAGCAGCGATCAGGTCAATCAGCCCCAGCATTTT.

The chain recombines TRBV3-1 (or the pseudogene TRBV3-2) with TRBJ1-6; TRBD1 aligns across 8 bases. With V trimmed by 2 bases and J by 9 bases, 9 bases remained unmatched. This CDR3 contains 16 residues. Germline V lookup: CDR1 LGHDT, CDR2 YNNKEL (reference sequence). CDR3 nucleotide sequence: TGTGCCAGCAGCCAACGAAGGACAGGGATGATTTCACCCCTCCACTTT. This translates into CASSQRRTGMISPLHF.

The CDR3 region is CATRGQANTGELFF. CDR3 nucleotide sequence: TGTGCCACCAGGGGACAGGCTAACACCGGGGAGCTGTTTTTT. The V gene is TRBV24-1, the J gene TRBJ2-2; TRBD1 agrees at 8 bases. Trimming removed 7 bases from V and 2 bases from J; junction bases left unmatched: 2. The CDR3 is 14 amino acids. Looked up from germline, CDR1 is KGHDR and CDR2 is SFDVKD.

V usage is TRBV19 and J usage is TRBJ2-5; maybe TRBD2 (6 bases). CDR1 is LNHDA and CDR2 is SQIVND in the germline V gene (reference sequence). V lost 5 bases to trimming and J lost 3 bases, with 16 bases between them. This CDR3 spans 15 amino acids. The CDR3 DNA follows: TGTGCCAGTAGTCTACGGGACTCCCACAAAGAGACCCAGTACTTC. Residues: CASSLRDSHKETQYF.

The genes are TRBV28 and TRBJ1-6; the D gene is possibly TRBD1 (6 bases). The CDR3 contains 15 residues. Germline V gene sequence: CDR1 MDHEN, CDR2 SYDVKM. The V gene lost 7 bases and the J gene lost 8 bases, with 18 bases spanning the gap. The CDR3 is CASTLAGGDHSPLHF. CDR3 coding DNA: TGTGCCAGCACCCTGGCGGGGGGCGACCATTCACCCCTCCACTTT.

V gene TRBV2 combines with J gene TRBJ2-7; weak D call: TRBD1 (7 bases). Trimming removed 4 bases from V and 1 base from J, with 11 bases in between. Per germline, CDR1 SNHLY and CDR2 FYNNEI. The CDR3 loop spans 14 amino acids. Here the CDR3 reads CASSGTGGSYEQYF. The CDR3 nucleotides read TGTGCCAGCAGTGGGACAGGAGGGTCCTACGAGCAGTACTTC.

This clone was recorded many times. The chain combines TRBV2 with TRBJ2-3, with D maybe TRBD1 (6 bases). Looked up from germline, CDR1 is SNHLY and CDR2 is FYNNEI. The CDR3 runs 13 residues. Trimming removed 10 bases at V and 4 bases at J, with 15 bases between. The CDR3 is CATSDRWADTQYF. CDR3 in DNA: TGTGCCACCTCTGACAGGTGGGCAGATACGCAGTATTTT.

This chain's CDR3 is CASKTGQGGETQYF. The CDR3 DNA sequence: TGTGCCAGCAAGACCGGGCAGGGTGGGGAGACCCAGTACTTC. The chain employs TRBV11-2 and TRBJ2-5, with TRBD1 as a possible D gene (5 bases). The CDR3 runs 14 residues. Trimming cost V 7 bases and J 5 bases, with 17 bases left between them. Germline V lookup: CDR1 SGHAT, CDR2 FQNNGV. The full variable domain, in which reference TRBV11-2 and TRBJ2-5 provide the parts outside the CDR3, is EAGVAQSPRYKIIEKRQSVAFWCNPISGHATLYWYQQILGQGPKLLIQFQNNGVVDDSQLPKDRFSAERLKGVDSTLKIQPAKLEDSAVYLCASKTGQGGETQYFGPGTRLLVL.

The genes are TRBV27 and TRBJ2-7; a possible D gene is TRBD1 (5 bases). Trimming stripped 6 bases from V and 2 bases from J, with 11 bases between. This CDR3 is 13 amino acids long. Germline CDR1 is MNHEY and CDR2 is SMNVEV (reference sequence). In nucleotides, the CDR3 is TGTGCCAGCAGGCGGACATCGACCTACGAGCAGTACTTC. It translates to CASRRTSTYEQYF.

This chain joins TRBV5-1 and TRBJ1-1; D may be TRBD1 (5 bases). V gave up 6 bases and J gave up 5 bases, with 8 bases separating them. CDR3 size: 11 residues. The V gene's germline CDR1 is SGHRS and CDR2 YFSETQ. CDR3 residues: CASTGGTEAFF. Written as DNA, the CDR3 is TGCGCCAGCACCGGGGGGACTGAAGCTTTCTTT.

The V call is TRBV11-3, the J call TRBJ2-2; D might be TRBD1 (6 bases). Germline CDR1 and CDR2: SGHNT and YENEEA. V gave up 4 bases and J gave up 6 bases, with 15 bases separating them. The CDR3 covers 15 residues. The CDR3 loop is CASSSGDASAGELFF. Here the CDR3 DNA reads TGTGCCAGCAGCTCAGGGGATGCCTCGGCCGGGGAGCTGTTTTTT. The full variable domain, with the rest looked up from reference TRBV11-3 and TRBJ2-2, is EAGVVQSPRYKIIEKKQPVAFWCNPISGHNTLYWYLQNLGQGPELLIRYENEEAVDDSQLPKDRFSAERLKGVDSTLKIQPAELGDSAVYLCASSSGDASAGELFFGEGSRLTVL.

This chain joins TRBV5-1 and TRBJ1-1; TRBD1 might be the D (5 bases). Between the trimmed V and J ends, which lost 0 bases and 1 base, there was a span of 13 bases. Germline V gene lookup returns CDR1 SGHRS and CDR2 YFSETQ. The length of the CDR3 is 16 residues. For the CDR3, the DNA is TGCGCCAGCAGCTTGGACAGGACATCTCAGAACACTGAAGCTTTCTTT. As protein: CASSLDRTSQNTEAFF.

The CDR3 DNA follows: TGTGCCAGCAGTTCCATCTCTGGGGCCAACGTCCTGACTTTC. Its protein product is CASSSISGANVLTF. The genes are TRBV27 and TRBJ2-6; D is ambiguous. The CDR3 contains 14 residues. The V and J ends lost 4 bases and 0 bases respectively, with 4 bases between them. Germline CDR1 MNHEY, CDR2 SMNVEV (reference sequence).

The chain has TRBV15 and TRBJ2-3; a possible D gene is TRBD2 (5 bases). V was trimmed by 1 base and J by 4 bases, leaving 6 bases between them. This CDR3 contains 13 residues. Germline loops: CDR1 LNHNV, CDR2 YYDKDF (reference sequence). The DNA for the CDR3 is TGTGCCACCAGCAGAGCGAGGGCAGATACGCAGTATTTT. Its translation is CATSRARADTQYF.

The chain uses TRBV5-1 and TRBJ2-7; TRBD2 aligns across 12 bases. Germline loops: CDR1 SGHRS, CDR2 YFSETQ. V was pared by 7 bases and J by 6 bases, with 11 bases of the junction left unmatched. The CDR3 length is 15 residues. CDR3 residues: CASGPLAGGVSEQYF. CDR3 coding DNA: TGCGCCAGCGGCCCCCTAGCGGGAGGGGTCTCCGAGCAGTACTTC. Variable domain in full (rest from reference TRBV5-1 and TRBJ2-7): KAGVTQTPRYLIKTRGQQVTLSCSPISGHRSVSWYQQTPGQGLQFLFEYFSETQRNKGNFPGRFSGRQFSNSRSEMNVSTLELGDSALYLCASGPLAGGVSEQYFGPGTRLTVT.

The chain's CDR3 is CASSQDNWGEAHPGQFF. In nucleotides, the CDR3 is TGCGCCAGCAGCCAAGATAATTGGGGGGAGGCCCATCCGGGGCAGTTCTTC. The rearrangement uses TRBV4-1 and TRBJ2-1, with a possible D match to TRBD2 (6 bases). The length of the CDR3 is 17 residues. Trimming cost V 0 bases and J 12 bases, with 24 bases left between them. CDR1 MGHRA and CDR2 YSYEKL come from the germline V gene.

The chain couples TRBV9 to TRBJ2-7, with TRBD1 matching over 8 bases. The CDR3 is made up of 15 amino acids. Trimming at V came to 0 bases and at J to 7 bases, leaving 9 bases not matched to a gene. CDR1 is SGDLS and CDR2 is YYNGEE in the germline V gene. CDR3: CASSVASGGLGEQYF. Here the CDR3 DNA reads TGTGCCAGCAGCGTAGCTTCAGGGGGCTTGGGGGAGCAGTACTTC.

This chain's CDR3 is CASSQRGFNEQYF. CDR3 sequence (DNA): TGTGCCAGCAGCCAGAGGGGGTTCAACGAGCAGTACTTC. This chain uses TRBV3-1 (or the pseudogene TRBV3-2) with TRBJ2-7; a weak D match, TRBD1 (6 bases). Germline CDR1 reads LGHDT; CDR2 reads YNNKEL (reference sequence). The CDR3 covers 13 residues. The V end was cut by 3 bases, the J end by 5 bases, with 11 bases between.

This clone was seen just once. The rearrangement links TRBV6-6 to TRBJ2-1; 13 bases match TRBD2. CDR3 length: 16 amino acids. V lost 2 bases and J lost 5; bases outside the gene matches: 3. Germline V lookup: CDR1 MNHNY, CDR2 SVGAGI (reference sequence). The CDR3 sequence: CASSYHTSGRDNEQFF. CDR3 nucleotide sequence: TGTGCCAGCAGTTACCATACTAGCGGGAGGGACAATGAGCAGTTCTTC.

V and J are TRBV5-1 and TRBJ2-3; D gene uncertain. CDR1 is SGHRS, CDR2 YFSETQ, per germline. This CDR3 comprises 15 residues. V shed 0 bases and J shed 1 base, with 9 bases lying between them. This chain's CDR3 is CASSLAVRGTDTQYF. The CDR3 DNA follows: TGCGCCAGCAGCTTGGCCGTTCGCGGCACAGATACGCAGTATTTT.

The chain uses TRBV7-9 and TRBJ2-4, with 9 bases identical to TRBD1. Trimming took 6 bases from V and 5 from J; bases not matched to a gene: 5. Germline loops: CDR1 SEHNR, CDR2 FQNEAQ (reference sequence). The CDR3 runs to 14 residues. As DNA, the CDR3 is TGTGCCAGCAGTCACACAGGGGGCGAAAACATTCAGTACTTC. Its protein is CASSHTGGENIQYF.

The rearrangement links TRBV6-5 to TRBJ2-2; TRBD1 might be the D (5 bases). V was shortened by 0 bases and J by 7 bases, with 15 bases between the two germline ends. Germline-derived CDR1 and CDR2 are MNHEY and SVGAGI. The CDR3 covers 16 residues. Here the CDR3 DNA reads TGTGCCAGCAGTTACTCGTTTGGGGCGGCGATCGGGGAGCTGTTTTTT. It translates to CASSYSFGAAIGELFF.

This clone was observed once. J is TRBJ1-5 and V is TRBV6-4; no definite D call. The V end was cut by 4 bases, the J end by 3 bases, with 7 bases between. The CDR3 runs 13 residues. CDR1 MRHNA and CDR2 SNTAGT come from the germline V gene. The CDR3, as DNA: TGTGCCAGCAGTGCGGCGGTCAATCAGCCCCAGCATTTT. Its translation: CASSAAVNQPQHF.